A single sample is the source of the 24 T cell receptor beta chains below, sequenced in a study of T cell responses to AZD1222 COVID-19 vaccine. Clones were sequenced by immunoSEQ multiplex PCR, and TCRdb holds only the in-frame ones, with some missing. Here the sample spans about 110,000 clones, roughly 88% being singletons. Here the sequenced sample was peripheral blood, taken on day 0 of MenACWY control vaccination. All receptors derive from an adult in good health.

This clone is a singleton in its sample. V and J are TRBV29-1 and TRBJ1-1, with no clear D. Germline V gene sequence: CDR1 SQVTM, CDR2 ANQGSEA. There are 11 residues in the CDR3. Trimming removed 2 bases at V and 1 base at J, with 2 bases between. The DNA for the CDR3 is TGCAGCGTTGAACCGAACACTGAAGCTTTCTTT. The encoded protein is CSVEPNTEAFF.

The chain joins TRBV18 to TRBJ1-6, with a tentative D call TRBD1 (6 bases). Trimming removed 0 bases at V and 9 bases at J, with 15 bases between. The CDR3 runs 16 residues. CDR1 and CDR2 (germline): KGHSH, LQKENI. The CDR3 nucleotides read TGTGCCAGCTCACCACCGTACCGGGGGGCTGGTTCACCCCTCCACTTT. Translating it yields CASSPPYRGAGSPLHF.

The gene calls are TRBV27 and TRBJ1-5; D is unresolved. The CDR3 is 12 amino acids. CDR1 is MNHEY, CDR2 SMNVEV, per germline (reference sequence). Trimming removed 5 bases at V and 9 bases at J, with 11 bases between. CDR3 DNA: TGTGCCAGCAGTAACCGACGAGGGCCCCAGCATTTT. Protein: CASSNRRGPQHF.

In nucleotides, the CDR3 is TGCAGTGCTAGGGTCGCCTATGGCTACACCTTC. The encoded protein is CSARVAYGYTF. J is TRBJ1-2 and V is TRBV20-1, with D hard to call. Germline CDR1 reads DFQATT; CDR2 reads SNEGSKA (reference sequence). The CDR3 is 11 amino acids. Trimming took 3 bases from V and 4 from J, leaving 6 bases between them.

This chain joins TRBV6-5 and TRBJ1-6; no firm D call. The germline V and J ends were trimmed by 0 bases and 4 bases, with 10 bases remaining between them. The germline gives CDR1 MNHEY, CDR2 SVGAGI. This CDR3 comprises 16 residues. CDR3 in DNA: TGTGCCAGCAGTTACTCGAAGACCCTATATAATTCACCCCTCCACTTT. Its translation is CASSYSKTLYNSPLHF.

A single count supports this clone. This chain uses TRBV12-5 with TRBJ2-5, with D unresolved. Trimming left V 9 bases short and J 5 bases short, with 10 bases between. CDR1 and CDR2 (germline): LGHNT, FRNRAP. The CDR3 consists of 11 residues. In DNA form, the CDR3 reads TGTGCTAGCGCAATAGAGGAGACCCAGTACTTC. As protein: CASAIEETQYF.

The chain joins TRBV24-1 to TRBJ2-3, with D possibly matching TRBD2 (6 bases). The V gene lost 3 bases and the J gene lost 0 bases, with 12 bases spanning the gap. The CDR3 is made up of 16 amino acids. Germline CDR1 is KGHDR and CDR2 is SFDVKD. The CDR3 bases are TGTGCCACCAGTGATGGTCTAGCGCTTAGCACAGATACGCAGTATTTT. This encodes CATSDGLALSTDTQYF.

CDR3 protein: CAWRDRPNEKLFF. The CDR3 bases are TGTGCCTGGAGAGACAGGCCTAATGAAAAACTGTTTTTT. The chain employs TRBV30 and TRBJ1-4, with D possibly being TRBD1 (6 bases). Trimming pared 3 bases from V and 3 bases from J, leaving 8 bases between. The CDR3 has 13 residues. Germline CDR1 reads GTSNPN; CDR2 reads SVGIG (reference sequence).

The chain carries TRBV4-3 and TRBJ2-1, with 11 positions matching TRBD1. The V and J ends lost 0 bases and 6 bases, in that order; junction bases with no gene match: 4. This CDR3 region has 16 residues. Germline-derived CDR1 and CDR2 are LGHNA and YSLEER. The CDR3 coding sequence is TGCGCCAGCAGCCAAGAAACCGGGACAGGGGGCAATGAGCAGTTCTTC. Its translation: CASSQETGTGGNEQFF.

The rearrangement joins TRBV7-2 to TRBJ2-7; TRBD2 aligns across 12 bases. This CDR3 region has 16 residues. Trimming removed 5 bases from V and 3 bases from J; junction bases left unmatched: 8. Germline V gives CDR1 SGHTA, CDR2 FQGNSA. CDR3 loop: CASSPLAGGPFYEQYF. DNA of the CDR3: TGTGCCAGCAGCCCGCTAGCGGGAGGGCCTTTCTACGAGCAGTACTTC.

This chain links TRBV10-3 with TRBJ1-1; D is ambiguous. CDR1 is ENHRY and CDR2 is SYGVKD in the germline V gene. The CDR3 extends over 13 amino acids. Trimming pared 0 bases from V and 1 base from J, leaving 3 bases between. Here the CDR3 reads CAISESENTEAFF. Here the CDR3 DNA reads TGTGCCATCAGTGAGTCTGAGAACACTGAAGCTTTCTTT.

This sequence joins TRBV6-5 and TRBJ1-5; D call uncertain. CDR3 length: 12 amino acids. Germline loops: CDR1 MNHEY, CDR2 SVGAGI. V shed 5 bases and J shed 5 bases, with 7 bases lying between them. In nucleotides, the CDR3 is TGTGCCAGCAGTCAACGGGATCAGCCCCAGCATTTT. This encodes CASSQRDQPQHF.

This chain joins TRBV4-2 and TRBJ1-1, with no clear D. V lost 1 base and J lost 1, with 7 bases in between. CDR3 size: 14 residues. In germline, CDR1 is LGHNA, CDR2 YNFKEQ. The CDR3 DNA sequence: TGTGCCAGCAGCCAAGCCCCGGGGAACACTGAAGCTTTCTTT. It translates to CASSQAPGNTEAFF.

The rearrangement uses TRBV4-1 and TRBJ2-1, with D unclear. Germline V CDR1 and CDR2: MGHRA, YSYEKL. The CDR3 extends over 15 amino acids. Trimming shortened V by 0 bases and J by 9 bases, and 15 bases separated the two germline ends. The CDR3 sequence is CASSQEPGPISEQFF. The CDR3 region has the DNA TGCGCCAGCAGCCAAGAACCGGGCCCGATCAGTGAGCAGTTCTTC.

J is TRBJ1-6 and V is TRBV10-3; 7 positions agree with TRBD1. The V gene's germline CDR1 is ENHRY and CDR2 SYGVKD. The V segment lost 10 bases and the J segment 3 bases; nucleotides outside the gene matches: 3. The CDR3 runs to 13 residues. This CDR3 reads CATRQGYNSPLHF. CDR3 DNA: TGTGCCACCCGACAGGGCTATAATTCACCCCTCCACTTT.

The chain recombines TRBV27 with TRBJ2-3; D gene ambiguous. V was cut by 5 bases and J by 5 bases, with 8 bases left in between. The CDR3 has 12 residues. The germline V gene has CDR1 MNHEY and CDR2 SMNVEV (reference sequence). CDR3 bases: TGTGCCAGCAGTGTGAATGGAGATACGCAGTATTTT. This translates into CASSVNGDTQYF.

This clone was counted once. The chain has TRBV11-2 and TRBJ1-2; D is uncertain. CDR1 is SGHAT and CDR2 is FQNNGV in the germline V gene. The V and J ends lost 0 bases and 2 bases respectively, with 7 bases between them. This CDR3 region has 14 residues. DNA for the CDR3: TGTGCCAGCAGCTTAGATCTGGGAAACTATGGCTACACCTTC. Translated, it gives CASSLDLGNYGYTF.

The V and J genes are TRBV5-8 and TRBJ1-4; D possibly corresponds to TRBD1 (6 bases). With 3 bases removed from V and 5 bases from J, the gap between germline ends came to 14 bases. The CDR3 loop spans 15 amino acids. Germline V gives CDR1 SGHTS, CDR2 YDEGEE. In DNA, the CDR3 is TGTGCCAGCAGCTGGGGGCGGGAATCGAATGAAAAACTGTTTTTT. It encodes CASSWGRESNEKLFF.

The chain employs TRBV5-1 and TRBJ1-1, with unresolved D. In germline, CDR1 is SGHRS, CDR2 YFSETQ. V was clipped by 4 bases and J by 4 bases, with 8 bases between them. This CDR3 is built from 12 residues. The CDR3 sequence is CASSHGGTEAFF. The CDR3 DNA is TGCGCCAGCAGCCACGGCGGCACTGAAGCTTTCTTT.

The rearrangement uses TRBV7-2 and TRBJ2-1, with D maybe TRBD2 (5 bases). The CDR3 totals 15 residues. Germline lookup yields CDR1 SGHTA and CDR2 FQGNSA. V was pared by 1 base and J by 7 bases, with 14 bases between. In DNA form, the CDR3 reads TGTGCCAGCAGCTTAGGGTGGGCGGGTCGGAATGAGCAGTTCTTC. As protein: CASSLGWAGRNEQFF.

The rearrangement joins TRBV10-3 to TRBJ2-1, with D perhaps matching TRBD1 or TRBD2 (5 bases each). This CDR3 is 17 amino acids long. CDR1 ENHRY and CDR2 SYGVKD come from the germline V gene. V lost 0 bases to trimming and J lost 6 bases, with 18 bases between them. CDR3 protein: CAISESSRGLNFNEQFF. CDR3 coding DNA: TGTGCCATCAGTGAGTCGTCGAGGGGCCTTAACTTCAATGAGCAGTTCTTC.

This clone was found once. The gene calls are TRBV7-2 and TRBJ1-5; D is ambiguous. V lost 3 bases and J 4 bases, leaving 10 bases between the germline ends. CDR3 size: 14 residues. CDR1 and CDR2 from the germline V gene are SGHTA and FQGNSA. CDR3 bases: TGTGCCAGCAGCTTTGCTGTTAATAATCAGCCCCAGCATTTT. Amino acid sequence: CASSFAVNNQPQHF.

The gene calls are TRBV9 and TRBJ1-1, with a weak D call TRBD1 (6 bases). The CDR3 has 15 amino acids. Trimming took 4 bases from V and 3 from J, leaving 16 bases between them. In germline, CDR1 is SGDLS, CDR2 YYNGEE. CDR3 nucleotides: TGTGCCAGCAGCCCGAATGTAGCAGGGGACACTGAAGCTTTCTTT. As protein: CASSPNVAGDTEAFF.

The rearrangement links TRBV12-3 or TRBV12-4 to TRBJ2-2; D may be TRBD2 (6 bases). CDR3 length equals 13 residues. The germline V and J ends were trimmed by 5 bases and 7 bases, with 11 bases remaining between them. The CDR3: CASSAQGGGELFF. The CDR3 region has the DNA TGTGCCAGCAGTGCCCAGGGAGGCGGGGAGCTGTTTTTT.